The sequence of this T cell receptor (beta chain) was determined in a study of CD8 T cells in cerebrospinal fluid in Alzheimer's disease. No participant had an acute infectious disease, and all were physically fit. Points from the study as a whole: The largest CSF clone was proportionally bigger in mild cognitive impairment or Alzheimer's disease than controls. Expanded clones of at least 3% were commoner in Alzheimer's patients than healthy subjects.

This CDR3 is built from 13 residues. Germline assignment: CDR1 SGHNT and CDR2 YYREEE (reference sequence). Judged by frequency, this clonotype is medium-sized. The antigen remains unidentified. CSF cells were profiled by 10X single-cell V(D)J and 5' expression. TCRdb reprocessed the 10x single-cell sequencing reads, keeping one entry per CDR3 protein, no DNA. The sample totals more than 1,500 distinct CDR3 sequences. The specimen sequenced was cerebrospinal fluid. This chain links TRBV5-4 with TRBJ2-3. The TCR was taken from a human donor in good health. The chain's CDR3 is CASSPPSTDTQYF.